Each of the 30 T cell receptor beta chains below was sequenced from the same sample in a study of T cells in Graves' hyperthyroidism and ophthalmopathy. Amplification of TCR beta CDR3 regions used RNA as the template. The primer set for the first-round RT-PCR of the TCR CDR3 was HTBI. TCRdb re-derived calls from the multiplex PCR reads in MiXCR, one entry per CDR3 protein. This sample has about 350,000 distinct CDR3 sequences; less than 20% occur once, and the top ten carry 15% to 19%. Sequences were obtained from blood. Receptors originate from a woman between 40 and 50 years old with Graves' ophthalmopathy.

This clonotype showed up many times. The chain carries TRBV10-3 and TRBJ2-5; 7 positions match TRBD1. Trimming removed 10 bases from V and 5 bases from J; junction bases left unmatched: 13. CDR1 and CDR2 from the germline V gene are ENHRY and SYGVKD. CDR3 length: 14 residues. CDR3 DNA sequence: TGTGCCACTCGCTCCGACAGGGAGCAGGAGACCCAGTACTTC. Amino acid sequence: CATRSDREQETQYF.

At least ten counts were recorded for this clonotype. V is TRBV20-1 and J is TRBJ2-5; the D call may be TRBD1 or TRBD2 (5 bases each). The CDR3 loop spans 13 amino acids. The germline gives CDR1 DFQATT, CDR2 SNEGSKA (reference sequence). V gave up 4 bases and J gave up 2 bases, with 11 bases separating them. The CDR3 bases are TGCAGTGCTACCGGGACCGCTCAAGAGACCCAGTACTTC. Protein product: CSATGTAQETQYF.

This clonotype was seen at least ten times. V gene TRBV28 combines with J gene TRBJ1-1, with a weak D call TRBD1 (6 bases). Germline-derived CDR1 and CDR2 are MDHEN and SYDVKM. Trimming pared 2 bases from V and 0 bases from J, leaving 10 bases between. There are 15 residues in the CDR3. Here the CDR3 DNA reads TGTGCCAGCAGTTTACCGGGGACATTGAACACTGAAGCTTTCTTT. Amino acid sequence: CASSLPGTLNTEAFF.

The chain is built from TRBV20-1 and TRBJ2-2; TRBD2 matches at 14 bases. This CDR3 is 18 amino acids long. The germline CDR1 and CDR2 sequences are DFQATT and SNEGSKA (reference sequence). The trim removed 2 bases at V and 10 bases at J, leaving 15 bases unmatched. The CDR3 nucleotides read TGCAGTGCTAGACCCCCCGCCGGGACTAGCGGGAGCAACAAGGAGCTGTTTTTT. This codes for CSARPPAGTSGSNKELFF.

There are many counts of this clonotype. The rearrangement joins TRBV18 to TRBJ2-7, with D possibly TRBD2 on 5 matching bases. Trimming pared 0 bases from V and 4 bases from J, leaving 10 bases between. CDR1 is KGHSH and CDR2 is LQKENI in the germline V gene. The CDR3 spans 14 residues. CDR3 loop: CASSPPGKVYEQYF. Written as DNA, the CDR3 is TGTGCCAGCTCACCACCCGGGAAAGTTTACGAGCAGTACTTC.

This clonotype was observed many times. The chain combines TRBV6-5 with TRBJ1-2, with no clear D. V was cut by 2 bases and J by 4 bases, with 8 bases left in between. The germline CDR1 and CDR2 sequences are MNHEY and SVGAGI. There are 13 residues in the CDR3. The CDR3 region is CASSYETRYGYTF. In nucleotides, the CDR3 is TGTGCCAGCAGTTACGAGACCCGCTATGGCTACACCTTC.

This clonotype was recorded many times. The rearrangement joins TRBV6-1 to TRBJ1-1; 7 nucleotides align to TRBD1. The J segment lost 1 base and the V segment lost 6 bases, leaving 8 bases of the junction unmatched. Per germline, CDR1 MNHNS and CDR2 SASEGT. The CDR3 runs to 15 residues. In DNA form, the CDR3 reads TGTGCCAGCAGGGAAACAGGGGTCTGGAACACTGAAGCTTTCTTT. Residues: CASRETGVWNTEAFF.

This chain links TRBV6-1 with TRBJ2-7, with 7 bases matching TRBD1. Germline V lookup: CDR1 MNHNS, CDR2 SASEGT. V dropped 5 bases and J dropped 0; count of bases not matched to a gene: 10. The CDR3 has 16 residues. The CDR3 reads CASSKLLGQSSYEQYF. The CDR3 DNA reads TGTGCCAGCAGTAAACTGCTGGGACAGAGCTCCTACGAGCAGTACTTC.

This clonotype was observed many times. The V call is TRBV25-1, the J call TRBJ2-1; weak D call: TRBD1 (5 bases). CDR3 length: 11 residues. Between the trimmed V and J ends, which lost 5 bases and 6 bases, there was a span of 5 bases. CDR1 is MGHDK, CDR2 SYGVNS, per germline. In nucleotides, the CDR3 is TGTGCCAGCAGTCAGGGCAATGAGCAGTTCTTC. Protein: CASSQGNEQFF.

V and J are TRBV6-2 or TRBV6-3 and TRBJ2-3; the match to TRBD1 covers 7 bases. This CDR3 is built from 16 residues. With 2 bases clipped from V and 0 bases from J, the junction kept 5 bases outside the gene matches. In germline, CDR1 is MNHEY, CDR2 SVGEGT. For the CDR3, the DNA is TGTGCCAGCAGTTACGCCGGGACAGCAAGCACAGATACGCAGTATTTT. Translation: CASSYAGTASTDTQYF.

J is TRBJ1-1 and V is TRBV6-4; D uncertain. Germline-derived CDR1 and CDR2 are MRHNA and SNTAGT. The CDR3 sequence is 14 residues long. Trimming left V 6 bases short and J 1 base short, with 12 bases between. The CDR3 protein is CASRTWNTNTEAFF. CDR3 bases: TGTGCCAGCAGGACCTGGAATACGAACACTGAAGCTTTCTTT.

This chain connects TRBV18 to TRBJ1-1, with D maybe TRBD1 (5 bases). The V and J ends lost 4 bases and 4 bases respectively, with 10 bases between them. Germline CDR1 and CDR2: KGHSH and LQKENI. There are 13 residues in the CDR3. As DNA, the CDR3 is TGTGCCAGCTCACTCAGGGAGGCCACTGAAGCTTTCTTT. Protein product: CASSLREATEAFF.

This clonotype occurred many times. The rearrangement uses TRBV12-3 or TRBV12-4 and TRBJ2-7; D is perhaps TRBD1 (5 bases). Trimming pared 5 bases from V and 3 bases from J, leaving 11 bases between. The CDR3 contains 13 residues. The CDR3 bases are TGTGCCAGCAGTCTAATAGGACACTACGAGCAGTACTTC. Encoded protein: CASSLIGHYEQYF.

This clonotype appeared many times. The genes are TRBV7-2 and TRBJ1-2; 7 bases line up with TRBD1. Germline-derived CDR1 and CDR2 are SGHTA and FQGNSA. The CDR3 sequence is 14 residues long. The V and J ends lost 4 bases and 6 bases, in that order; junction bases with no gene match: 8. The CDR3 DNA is TGTGCCAGCAGCTGGAGACAGGGTTGGGATGGCTACACCTTC. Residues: CASSWRQGWDGYTF.

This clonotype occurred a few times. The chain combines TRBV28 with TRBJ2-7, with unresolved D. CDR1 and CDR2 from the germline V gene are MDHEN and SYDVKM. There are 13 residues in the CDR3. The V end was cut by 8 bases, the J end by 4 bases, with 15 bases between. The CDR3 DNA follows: TGTGCCAGCCGACGTCAGACACAATACGAGCAGTACTTC. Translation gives CASRRQTQYEQYF.

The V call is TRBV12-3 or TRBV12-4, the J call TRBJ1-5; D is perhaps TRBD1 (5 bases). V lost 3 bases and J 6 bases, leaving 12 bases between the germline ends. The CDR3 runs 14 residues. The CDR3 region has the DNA TGTGCCAGCAGTTTTCAGGGAAAGGGTCAGCCCCAGCATTTT. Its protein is CASSFQGKGQPQHF.

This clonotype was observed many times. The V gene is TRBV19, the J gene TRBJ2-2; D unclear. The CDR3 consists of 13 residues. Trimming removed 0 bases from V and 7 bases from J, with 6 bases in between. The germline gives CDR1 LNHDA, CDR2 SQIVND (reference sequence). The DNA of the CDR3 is TGTGCCAGTAGTATAGAACGCGGCGGGGAGCTGTTTTTT. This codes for CASSIERGGELFF.

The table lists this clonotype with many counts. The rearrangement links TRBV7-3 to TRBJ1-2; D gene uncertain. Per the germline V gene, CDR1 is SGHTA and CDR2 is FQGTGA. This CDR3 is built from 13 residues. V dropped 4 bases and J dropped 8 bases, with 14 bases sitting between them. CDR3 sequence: CASSSGPSGGYTF. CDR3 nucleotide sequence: TGTGCCAGCAGCTCTGGGCCTAGCGGAGGCTACACCTTC.

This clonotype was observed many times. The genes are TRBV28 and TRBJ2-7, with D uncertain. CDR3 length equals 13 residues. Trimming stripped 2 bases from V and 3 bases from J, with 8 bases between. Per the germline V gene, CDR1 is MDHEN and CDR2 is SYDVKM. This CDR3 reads CASSLEHGYEQYF. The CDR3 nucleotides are TGTGCCAGCAGTTTAGAACACGGCTACGAGCAGTACTTC. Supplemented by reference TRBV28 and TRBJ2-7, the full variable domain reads DVKVTQSSRYLVKRTGEKVFLECVQDMDHENMFWYRQDPGLGLRLIYFSYDVKMKEKGDIPEGYSVSREKKERFSLILESASTNQTSMYLCASSLEHGYEQYFGPGTRLTVT.

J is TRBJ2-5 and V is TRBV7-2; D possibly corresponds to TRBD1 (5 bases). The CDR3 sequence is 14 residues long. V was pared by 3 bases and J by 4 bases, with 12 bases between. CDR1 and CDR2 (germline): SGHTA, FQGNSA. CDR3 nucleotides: TGTGCCAGCAGCTTGAACAGGTGGTTAGAGACCCAGTACTTC. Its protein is CASSLNRWLETQYF.

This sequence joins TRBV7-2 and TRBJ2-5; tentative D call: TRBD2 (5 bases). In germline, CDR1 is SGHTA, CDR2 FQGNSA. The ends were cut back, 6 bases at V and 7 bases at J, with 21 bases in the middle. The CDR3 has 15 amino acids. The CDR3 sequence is CASSYILANGRTQYF. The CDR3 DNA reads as TGTGCCAGCAGTTACATCCTAGCTAACGGAAGGACCCAGTACTTC.

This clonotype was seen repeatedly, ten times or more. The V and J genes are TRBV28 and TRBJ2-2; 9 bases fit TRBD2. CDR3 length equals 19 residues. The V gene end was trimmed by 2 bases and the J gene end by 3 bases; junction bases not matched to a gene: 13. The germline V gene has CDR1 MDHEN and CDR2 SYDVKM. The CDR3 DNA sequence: TGTGCCAGCAGTTTACGGGGTGGCTCACTAGCGGGTTACACCGGGGAGCTGTTTTTT. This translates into CASSLRGGSLAGYTGELFF.

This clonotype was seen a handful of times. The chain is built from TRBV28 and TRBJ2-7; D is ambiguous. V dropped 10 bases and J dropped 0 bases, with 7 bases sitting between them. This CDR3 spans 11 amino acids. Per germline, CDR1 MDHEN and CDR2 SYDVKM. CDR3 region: CATTTSYEQYF. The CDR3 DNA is TGTGCCACCACTACCTCCTACGAGCAGTACTTC.

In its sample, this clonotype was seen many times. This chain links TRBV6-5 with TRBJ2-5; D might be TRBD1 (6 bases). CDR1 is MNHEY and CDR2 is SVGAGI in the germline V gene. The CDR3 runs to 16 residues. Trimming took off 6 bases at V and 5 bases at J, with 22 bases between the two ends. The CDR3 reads CASSYLTPDRRETQYF. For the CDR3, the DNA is TGTGCCAGCAGCTACCTTACCCCTGACAGGAGGGAGACCCAGTACTTC.

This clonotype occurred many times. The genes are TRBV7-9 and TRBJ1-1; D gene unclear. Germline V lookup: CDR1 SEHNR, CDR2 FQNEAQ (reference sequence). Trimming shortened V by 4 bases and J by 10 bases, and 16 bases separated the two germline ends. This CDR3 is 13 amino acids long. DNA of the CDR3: TGTGCCAGCAGCTCGGGTGAGGCTACCGGAGCTTTCTTT. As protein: CASSSGEATGAFF.

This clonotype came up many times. CDR3 in amino acids: CASNRGNLNYGYTF. In nucleotides, the CDR3 is TGTGCCAGCAATAGAGGGAATCTTAACTATGGCTACACCTTC. This chain links TRBV2 with TRBJ1-2; D remains unclear. Germline CDR1 reads SNHLY; CDR2 reads FYNNEI. The ends were cut back, 7 bases at V and 1 base at J, with 13 bases in the middle. This CDR3 contains 14 residues.

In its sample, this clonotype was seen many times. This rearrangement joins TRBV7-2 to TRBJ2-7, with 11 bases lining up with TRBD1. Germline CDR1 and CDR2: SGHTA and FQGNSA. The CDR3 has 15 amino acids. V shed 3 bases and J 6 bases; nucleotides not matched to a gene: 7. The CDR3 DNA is TGTGCCAGCAGCTTGGGGACAGGGGGGAATCGCGAGCAGTACTTC. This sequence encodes CASSLGTGGNREQYF.

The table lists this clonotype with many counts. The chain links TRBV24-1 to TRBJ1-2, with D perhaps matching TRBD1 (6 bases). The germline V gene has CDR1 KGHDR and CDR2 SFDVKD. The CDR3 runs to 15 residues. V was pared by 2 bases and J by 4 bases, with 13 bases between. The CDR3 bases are TGTGCCACCAGTGATTCCACAGGGTATCGCTATGGCTACACCTTC. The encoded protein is CATSDSTGYRYGYTF.

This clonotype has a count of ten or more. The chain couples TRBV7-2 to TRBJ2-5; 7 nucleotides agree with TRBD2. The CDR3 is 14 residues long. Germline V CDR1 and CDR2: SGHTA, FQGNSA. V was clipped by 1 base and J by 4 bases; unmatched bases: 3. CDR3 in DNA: TGTGCCAGCAGCTTAGGCGGGAGCTTAGAGACCCAGTACTTC. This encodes CASSLGGSLETQYF.

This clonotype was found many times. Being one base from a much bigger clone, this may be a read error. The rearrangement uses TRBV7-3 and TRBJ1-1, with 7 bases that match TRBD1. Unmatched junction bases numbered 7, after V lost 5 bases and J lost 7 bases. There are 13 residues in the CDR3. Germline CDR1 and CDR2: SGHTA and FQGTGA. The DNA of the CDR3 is TGTGCCAGCAGCCTAGACAGGGCGAGTGAAGCTTTCTTT. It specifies CASSLDRASEAFF.